Shown below are 2 T cell receptor beta chains from a single sample sequenced in a study of CD4 and CD8 cells across lung adenocarcinoma regions. MiXCR, applied by TCRdb to the PCR reads, yields one record per CDR3 protein. The sample shows about 19,000 distinct CDR3 sequences, 50% of them seen only once. Material for sequencing was CD8+ T cells from the margin of a lung tumor. All receptors come from a male donor with lung adenocarcinoma. The CD4 and CD8 labels of this study may be unreliable.

This clonotype was seen many times. V gene TRBV10-3 combines with J gene TRBJ2-5; D gene uncertain. Between the trimmed V and J ends, which lost 1 base and 1 base, there was a span of 1 base. The CDR3 loop spans 12 amino acids. CDR1 and CDR2 (germline): ENHRY, SYGVKD. CDR3: CAISEFQETQYF. The DNA of the CDR3 is TGTGCCATCAGTGAGTTCCAAGAGACCCAGTACTTC.

Many counts were recorded for this clonotype. V is TRBV27 and J is TRBJ2-1; 8 positions match TRBD1. The J call may be incorrect, as the DNA end agrees better with TRBJ2-5. Per the germline V gene, CDR1 is MNHEY and CDR2 is SMNVEV (reference sequence). The CDR3 sequence is 13 residues long. The CDR3 bases are TGTGCCAGCAGTATGGGACAGGAAGAGACCCAGTACTTC. The encoded protein is CASSMGQEETQYF.